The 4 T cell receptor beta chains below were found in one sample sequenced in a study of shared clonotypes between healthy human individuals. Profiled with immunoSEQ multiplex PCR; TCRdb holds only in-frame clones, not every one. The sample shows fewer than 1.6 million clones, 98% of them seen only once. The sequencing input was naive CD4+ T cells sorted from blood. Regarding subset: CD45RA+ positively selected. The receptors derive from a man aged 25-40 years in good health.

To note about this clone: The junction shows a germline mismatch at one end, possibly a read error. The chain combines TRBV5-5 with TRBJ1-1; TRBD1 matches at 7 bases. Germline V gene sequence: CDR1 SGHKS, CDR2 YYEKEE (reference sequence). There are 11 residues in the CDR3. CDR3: CASSQTGVEWF. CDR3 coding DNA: TGTGCCAGCAGCCAAACAGGGGTAGAGTGGTTT.

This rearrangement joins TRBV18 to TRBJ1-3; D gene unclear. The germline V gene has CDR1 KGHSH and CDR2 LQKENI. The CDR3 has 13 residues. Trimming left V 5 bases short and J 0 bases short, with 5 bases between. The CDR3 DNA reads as TGTGCCAGCTCAGGAAGCTCTGGAAACACCATATATTTT. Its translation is CASSGSSGNTIYF. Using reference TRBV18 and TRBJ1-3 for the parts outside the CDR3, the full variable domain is NAGVMQNPRHLVRRRGQEARLRCSPMKGHSHVYWYRQLPEEGLKFMVYLQKENIIDESGMPKERFSAEFPKEGPSILRIQQVVRGDSAAYFCASSGSSGNTIYFGEGSWLTVV.

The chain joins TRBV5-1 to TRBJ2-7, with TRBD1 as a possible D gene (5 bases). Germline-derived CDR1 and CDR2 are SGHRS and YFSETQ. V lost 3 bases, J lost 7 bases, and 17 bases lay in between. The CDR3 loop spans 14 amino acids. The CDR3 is CASSSSFNPGEQYF. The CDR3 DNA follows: TGCGCCAGCAGCTCCTCATTTAACCCAGGGGAGCAGTACTTC.

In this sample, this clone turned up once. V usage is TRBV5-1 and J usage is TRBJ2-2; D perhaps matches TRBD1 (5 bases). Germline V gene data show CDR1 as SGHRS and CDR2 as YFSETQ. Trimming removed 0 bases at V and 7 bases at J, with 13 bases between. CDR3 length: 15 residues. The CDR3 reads CASSLALGVDGELFF. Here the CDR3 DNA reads TGCGCCAGCAGCTTGGCCTTAGGGGTAGACGGGGAGCTGTTTTTT.